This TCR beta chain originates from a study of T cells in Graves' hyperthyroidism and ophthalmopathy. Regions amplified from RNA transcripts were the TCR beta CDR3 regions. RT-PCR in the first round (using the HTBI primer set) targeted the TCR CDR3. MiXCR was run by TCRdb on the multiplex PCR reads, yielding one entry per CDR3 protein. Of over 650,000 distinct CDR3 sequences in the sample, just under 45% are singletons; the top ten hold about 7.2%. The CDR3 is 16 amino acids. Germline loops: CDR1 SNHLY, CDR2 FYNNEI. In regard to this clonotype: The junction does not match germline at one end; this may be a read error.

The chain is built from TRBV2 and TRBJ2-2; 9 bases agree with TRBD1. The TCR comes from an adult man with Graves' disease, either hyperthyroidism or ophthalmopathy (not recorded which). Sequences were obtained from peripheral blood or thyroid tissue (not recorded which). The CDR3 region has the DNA TGTGCCAGCAGTGAAGGAGGGACAGGGTGGACCGGGGAGCTGTCTTGG. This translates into CASSEGGTGWTGELSW. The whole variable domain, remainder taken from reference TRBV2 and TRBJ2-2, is EPEVTQTPSHQVTQMGQEVILRCVPISNHLYFYWYRQILGQKVEFLVSFYNNEISEKSEIFDDQFSVERPDGSNFTLKIRSTKLEDSAMYFCASSEGGTGWTGELSWGEGSRLTVL.